The rows below give T cell receptor beta chains drawn from one sample of a study of CD8 T cells in Susac syndrome. In TCRdb, the immunoSEQ multiplex PCR reads were re-called with MiXCR into one record per CDR3 protein. The table lists roughly 330,000 distinct CDR3 sequences, 92% of them singletons. Material for sequencing was CD4+ T cells from PBMCs. The receptor source for this set is a human donor with multiple sclerosis. Both conserved end residues are part of each CDR3. The D gene is left open where the match is weak. Some rows mark clone size as missing; the rest say once, few, many or name a class of expanded clone.

V,J,D,size,CDR3,DNA
TRBV4-3,TRBJ1-4,NA,NA,CASSQAGAAREKLFF,TGCGCCAGCAGCCAAGCTGGGGCCGCGAGAGAAAAACTGTTTTTT
TRBV12-3/TRBV12-4,TRBJ2-2,TRBD1,NA,CASRAGGYAWNTGELFF,TGTGCCAGCAGAGCAGGGGGCTACGCTTGGAACACCGGGGAGCTGTTTTTT
TRBV5-1,TRBJ1-3,NA,NA,CASQGLTGNTIYF,TGCGCGAGTCAGGGCCTAACCGGAAACACCATATATTTT
TRBV29-1,TRBJ2-2,NA,NA,CSVSRRTGELFF,TGCAGCGTTTCTCGGCGAACCGGGGAGCTGTTTTTT
TRBV25-1,TRBJ2-5,TRBD1,NA,CASRDRAGETQYF,TGTGCCAGCCGGGACAGGGCTGGAGAGACCCAGTACTTC
TRBV7-9,TRBJ2-2,TRBD2,once,CASSHGLAGLPTGELFF,TGTGCCAGCAGCCATGGACTAGCGGGACTCCCCACCGGGGAGCTGTTTTTT
TRBV7-3,TRBJ2-1,TRBD2,once,CANPRREAVDEQFF,TGTGCCAACCCCCGACGGGAGGCCGTCGATGAGCAGTTCTTC
TRBV12-3/TRBV12-4,TRBJ2-7,NA,NA,CASTTGMEKVYEQYF,TGTGCCAGCACGACGGGGATGGAAAAAGTTTACGAGCAGTACTTC
TRBV7-9,TRBJ2-6,NA,NA,CASSLPPRRIFSGANVLTF,TGTGCCAGCAGCTTACCCCCGCGACGGATATTCTCTGGGGCCAACGTCCTGACTTTC
TRBV7-9,TRBJ2-2,NA,NA,CASSLFRGVANTGELFF,TGTGCCAGCAGCTTATTCCGGGGTGTCGCGAACACCGGGGAGCTGTTTTTT
TRBV3-1,TRBJ2-5,TRBD2,NA,CASSQGRGGSQETQYF,TGTGCCAGCAGCCAGGGGAGGGGAGGAAGCCAAGAGACCCAGTACTTC
TRBV12-3/TRBV12-4,TRBJ2-2,NA,NA,CASSFLRTANTGELFF,TGTGCCAGCAGTTTCCTCAGGACAGCTAACACCGGGGAGCTGTTTTTT
TRBV29-1,TRBJ1-2,NA,NA,CSVEGGRDGGAYGYTF,TGCAGCGTTGAAGGAGGCCGGGACGGCGGTGCTTATGGCTACACCTTC
TRBV14,TRBJ1-1,NA,NA,CASSQTGHPNTEAFF,TGTGCCAGCAGCCAGACGGGACACCCGAACACTGAAGCTTTCTTT
TRBV19,TRBJ2-1,NA,NA,CASSNPAWSVGYNEQFF,TGTGCCAGTAGTAACCCGGCCTGGAGCGTCGGTTACAATGAGCAGTTCTTC
TRBV11-2,TRBJ1-6,NA,NA,CASSFKTGINSPLHF,TGTGCCAGCAGCTTCAAAACGGGCATTAATTCACCCCTCCACTTT
TRBV20-1,TRBJ2-2,NA,NA,CSARDPNNPGELFF,TGCAGTGCTAGAGATCCAAACAATCCCGGGGAGCTGTTTTTT
TRBV6-2/TRBV6-3,TRBJ2-3,NA,NA,CASNTMGGTTDTQYF,TGTGCCAGCAATACCATGGGGGGTACGACAGATACGCAGTATTTT
TRBV6-1,TRBJ1-1,NA,NA,CASSEVRNTEAFF,TGTGCCAGCAGTGAGGTGAGGAACACTGAAGCTTTCTTT
TRBV19,TRBJ2-1,NA,NA,CASRRGGNEQFF,TGTGCCAGCCGTAGGGGGGGTAATGAGCAGTTCTTC
TRBV18,TRBJ2-2,TRBD2,NA,CASSRSGGHTGELFF,TGTGCCAGCTCACGGTCGGGAGGCCACACCGGGGAGCTGTTTTTT
TRBV6-2/TRBV6-3,TRBJ1-4,NA,NA,CASSSHLNEKLFF,TGTGCCAGCAGTTCCCACCTTAATGAAAAACTGTTTTTT
TRBV11-3,TRBJ2-1,NA,NA,CASSTDQREQFF,TGTGCCAGCAGCACGGACCAGCGTGAGCAGTTCTTC
TRBV11-3,TRBJ2-3,NA,NA,CASSLDSPPSHTQYF,TGTGCCAGCAGCTTAGATTCGCCTCCGTCCCATACGCAGTATTTT
TRBV12-5,TRBJ2-1,NA,NA,CASGPDFLPYNEQFF,TGTGCTAGTGGTCCTGACTTCTTACCCTACAATGAGCAGTTCTTC
TRBV23-1,TRBJ2-2,NA,NA,CASSPPAPNTGELFF,TGCGCCAGCAGTCCCCCAGCCCCGAACACCGGGGAGCTGTTTTTT
TRBV6-5,TRBJ1-1,NA,NA,CATSGGGVGDTEAFF,TGTGCCACCTCCGGGGGGGGCGTTGGAGACACTGAAGCTTTCTTT
TRBV20-1,TRBJ1-5,TRBD1,few,CSASIGTGNQPQHF,TGCAGTGCTTCGATTGGGACAGGCAATCAGCCCCAGCATTTT
TRBV29-1,TRBJ2-2,TRBD2,NA,CSVGFKAGGNGELFF,TGCAGCGTTGGATTCAAAGCGGGGGGCAACGGGGAGCTGTTTTTT
TRBV20-1,TRBJ1-2,NA,NA,CSAPPGGRGHGYTF,TGCAGTGCCCCCCCTGGGGGTAGAGGCCATGGCTACACCTTC
TRBV7-8,TRBJ2-5,NA,NA,CASSLPSFRAKETQYF,TGTGCCAGCAGCTTACCTAGCTTTAGGGCAAAAGAGACCCAGTACTTC
TRBV18,TRBJ2-6,NA,NA,CASSPQGSGANVLTF,TGTGCCAGCTCACCACAGGGCTCTGGGGCCAACGTCCTGACTTTC
TRBV20-1,TRBJ2-1,TRBD2,NA,CSARSGGGNEQFF,TGCAGTGCCCGGAGCGGGGGAGGCAATGAGCAGTTCTTC
TRBV20-1,TRBJ2-3,TRBD2,NA,CSAAGGVTTDTQYF,TGCAGTGCTGCGGGGGGGGTTACCACAGATACGCAGTATTTT
TRBV20-1,TRBJ1-5,TRBD1,NA,CSADDRGSNQPQHF,TGCAGTGCTGATGACAGGGGCAGCAATCAGCCCCAGCATTTT
TRBV12-5,TRBJ2-1,TRBD2,NA,CASGLGPGTSFNEQFF,TGTGCTAGTGGTTTGGGGCCGGGGACTAGCTTCAATGAGCAGTTCTTC
TRBV24-1,TRBJ2-1,NA,NA,CATSDIAGGYNEQFF,TGTGCCACCAGTGATATCGCCGGAGGGTACAATGAGCAGTTCTTC
TRBV12-2,TRBJ2-1,NA,once,CASRLGGLAGPLLQFF,TGTGCAAGTCGCTTAGGAGGACTAGCGGGGCCCCTTTTGCAGTTCTTC
TRBV19,TRBJ1-4,NA,NA,CASSSLGRGDEKLFF,TGTGCCAGTAGTTCCTTGGGCAGGGGTGATGAAAAACTGTTTTTT
TRBV20-1,TRBJ2-5,NA,few,CSARKETQYF,TGCAGTGCTAGAAAGGAGACCCAGTACTTC
TRBV27,TRBJ2-1,TRBD1,NA,CASSSKGAALINEQFF,TGTGCCAGCAGTTCAAAGGGGGCGGCCCTAATCAATGAGCAGTTCTTC
TRBV7-9,TRBJ2-7,TRBD1,NA,CASSLRRDRVNEQYF,TGTGCCAGCAGCTTAAGACGGGACAGGGTTAACGAGCAGTACTTC
TRBV18,TRBJ1-3,NA,once,CASSAGAGNTIYF,TGTGCCAGCTCCGCAGGAGCAGGAAACACCATATATTTT
TRBV29-1,TRBJ2-7,NA,NA,CSVFDQLHSYEQYF,TGCAGCGTTTTTGACCAGCTCCACTCCTACGAGCAGTACTTC
TRBV11-1,TRBJ2-1,NA,once,CASSSTREQFF,TGTGCCAGCAGCTCCACTAGAGAGCAGTTCTTC
TRBV5-1,TRBJ2-7,NA,NA,CASSQTTYEQYF,TGCGCCAGCAGCCAGACTACCTACGAGCAGTACTTC
TRBV14,TRBJ1-2,NA,once,CASSQIRTDGYTF,TGTGCCAGCAGCCAAATCAGGACGGATGGCTACACCTTC
TRBV12-3/TRBV12-4,TRBJ1-6,NA,NA,CASSLRGYLNSPLHF,TGTGCCAGCAGCCTCCGGGGGTACCTAAATTCACCCCTCCACTTT
TRBV5-1,TRBJ2-7,TRBD1,NA,CASSLGQGRSGEQYF,TGCGCCAGCAGCCTTGGACAGGGGCGATCCGGGGAGCAGTACTTC
TRBV29-1,TRBJ1-1,NA,NA,CSVEVGGGSTEAFF,TGCAGCGTTGAAGTGGGGGGAGGTAGCACTGAAGCTTTCTTT
TRBV6-5,TRBJ1-5,NA,NA,CASGVNQPQHF,TGTGCCAGTGGGGTAAATCAGCCCCAGCATTTT
TRBV6-2/TRBV6-3,TRBJ2-7,TRBD2,once,CASSYSGPNRASGNWDEQYF,TGTGCCAGCAGTTACTCGGGCCCGAATCGGGCTAGCGGGAACTGGGACGAGCAGTACTTC
TRBV29-1,TRBJ2-1,TRBD2,NA,CSVRKAGGIYNEQFF,TGCAGCGTTCGCAAAGCGGGGGGAATTTACAATGAGCAGTTCTTC
TRBV30,TRBJ2-3,NA,NA,CAWSVFDGTQYF,TGTGCCTGGAGTGTATTTGATGGTACGCAGTATTTT
TRBV9,TRBJ1-2,TRBD1,NA,CASSPTLGGQGARLYGYTF,TGTGCCAGCAGCCCAACCCTGGGAGGACAGGGGGCGCGGTTATATGGCTACACCTTC
TRBV9,TRBJ2-2,NA,NA,CASSVEAGPSNTGELFF,TGTGCCAGCAGCGTAGAGGCGGGGCCCTCGAACACCGGGGAGCTGTTTTTT